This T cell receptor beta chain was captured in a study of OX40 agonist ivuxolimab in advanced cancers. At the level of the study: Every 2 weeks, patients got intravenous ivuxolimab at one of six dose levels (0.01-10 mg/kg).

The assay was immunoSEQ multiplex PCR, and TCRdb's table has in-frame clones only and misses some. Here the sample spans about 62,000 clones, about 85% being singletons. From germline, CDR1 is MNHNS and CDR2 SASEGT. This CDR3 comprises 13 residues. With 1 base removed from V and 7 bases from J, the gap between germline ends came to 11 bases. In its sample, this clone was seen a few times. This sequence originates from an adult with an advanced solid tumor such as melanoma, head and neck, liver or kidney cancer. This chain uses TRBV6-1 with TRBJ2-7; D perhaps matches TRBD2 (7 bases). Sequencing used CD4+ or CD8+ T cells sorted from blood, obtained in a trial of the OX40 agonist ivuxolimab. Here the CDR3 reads CASSEEQGGEQYF. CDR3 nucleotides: TGTGCCAGCAGTGAAGAACAGGGAGGGGAGCAGTACTTC.